This TCR beta chain is drawn from a study of blood T cell repertoires in COVID-19. Libraries were prepared by immunoSEQ multiplex PCR; TCRdb keeps only in-frame clonotypes and omits some of them. Of some 48,000 clones listed, 70% to 90% are singletons. CDR1 and CDR2 (germline): SQVTM, ANQGSEA. The CDR3 contains 12 residues. Trimming removed 7 bases from V and 5 bases from J, with 14 bases in between. This chain connects TRBV29-1 to TRBJ1-1; no clear D. Specimen: peripheral blood. The clonotype originates from an elderly woman with COVID-19, enrolled during active disease. The CDR3 sequence is CSATDPGTEAFF. CDR3 bases: TGCAGCGCTACCGACCCGGGTACTGAAGCTTTCTTT.